This T cell receptor (beta chain) is drawn from a study of shared clonotypes between healthy human individuals. General study results and limits: The study's rarefaction showed incomplete sorted-subset sequencing despite large depth.

TCRdb's copy holds only in-frame clones and misses some; the assay was immunoSEQ multiplex PCR. Found here are 600,000 to 750,000 clones, 90% of them singletons; the top ten hold less than 40%. Germline-derived CDR1 and CDR2 are SGHAT and FQNNGV. The CDR3 is 14 residues long. V shed 8 bases and J 1 base; nucleotides not matched to a gene: 4. A word on this clone: Its antigen is as yet unknown.

The chain links TRBV11-2 to TRBJ2-1; TRBD2 matches at 8 bases. Sequences were obtained from memory CD8+ T cells from PBMCs. Described subset: CD45RO+ cells pooled with CCR7-negative TemRA cells. This clonotype was sampled from a man aged 18 to 30 in good health. Some clones in this sample may be carry-over from other donors' samples. In DNA, the CDR3 is TGTGCCAGCGGACCGGGAGGGTCCTACAATGAGCAGTTCTTC. This encodes CASGPGGSYNEQFF.